This T cell receptor beta chain was captured by sequencing in a study of blood T cells in healthy people across ages. Study-wide results and caveats: The study lacked donor CMV status, which possibly confounded expanded clonotype changes.

Through a sample-barcoded 5' primer and a J-beta primer mix, a second PCR was run for 7 to 11 cycles. MiXCR was run by TCRdb on the 5' RACE reads, yielding one entry per CDR3 protein. The sample lists 1.5 million to 2 million distinct CDR3 sequences, approximately 32% occurring once. Of note for this clonotype: As yet, its antigen is unknown.

Each sample used at least 6.5 million PBMCs. Total RNA extracted from each sample amounted to at least 5 micrograms. This clonotype originated in a woman in her 30s in good health. Source material: blood.

Written as DNA, the CDR3 is TGTGCCACCCAGACAGGAGTCACAGATACGCAGTATTTT. This sequence encodes CATQTGVTDTQYF. V gene TRBV10-3 combines with J gene TRBJ2-3; tentatively, D is TRBD1 (6 bases). From germline, CDR1 is ENHRY and CDR2 SYGVKD. Trimming shortened V by 10 bases and J by 2 bases, and 13 bases separated the two germline ends. The CDR3 totals 13 residues.